Each of the 25 T cell receptor beta chains below was sequenced from the same sample in a study of OX40 agonist ivuxolimab in advanced cancers. Profiled with immunoSEQ multiplex PCR; TCRdb holds only in-frame clones, not every one. The repertoire has more than 40,000 clones, roughly 90% of them found once; the top ten carry around 4.7%. The material was CD4+ or CD8+ T cells sorted from blood, obtained in a trial of the OX40 agonist ivuxolimab. These TCRs come from an adult with an advanced solid tumor such as melanoma, head and neck, liver or kidney cancer.

The chain employs TRBV5-4 and TRBJ2-7, with 13 bases aligning to TRBD2. V shed 1 base and J 2 bases; nucleotides not matched to a gene: 0. CDR3 length: 15 residues. Germline CDR1 is SGHNT and CDR2 is YYREEE (reference sequence). For the CDR3, the DNA is TGTGCCAGCAGCTTGACTAGCGGGAGGGCCTACGAGCAGTACTTC. Amino acid sequence: CASSLTSGRAYEQYF. The full variable domain, rest sourced from reference TRBV5-4 and TRBJ2-7, is ETGVTQSPTHLIKTRGQQVTLRCSSQSGHNTVSWYQQALGQGPQFIFQYYREEENGRGNFPPRFSGLQFPNYSSELNVNALELDDSALYLCASSLTSGRAYEQYFGPGTRLTVT.

The chain uses TRBV27 and TRBJ2-2; a possible D gene is TRBD2 (6 bases). Germline V gene lookup returns CDR1 MNHEY and CDR2 SMNVEV (reference sequence). Trimming took off 0 bases at V and 4 bases at J, with 12 bases between the two ends. The CDR3 has 16 residues. CDR3 sequence reads: CASSLSGGVGTGELFF. The CDR3 nucleotides are TGTGCCAGCAGTTTATCAGGAGGGGTGGGCACCGGGGAGCTGTTTTTT.

V gene TRBV4-2 combines with J gene TRBJ2-3, with 9 bases that match TRBD2. V was clipped by 1 base and J by 2 bases; unmatched bases: 4. CDR1 is LGHNA and CDR2 is YNFKEQ in the germline V gene. This CDR3 comprises 16 residues. DNA for the CDR3: TGTGCCAGCAGCCAAGGGGGCGGGGGGGCCACAGATACGCAGTATTTT. This encodes CASSQGGGGATDTQYF.

The chain combines TRBV2 with TRBJ2-5; 11 bases are shared with TRBD2. Germline CDR1 is SNHLY and CDR2 is FYNNEI. This CDR3 comprises 14 residues. V lost 11 bases, J lost 0 bases, and 5 bases stayed unmatched. For the CDR3, the DNA is TGTGCCGTCCGGACTAGCGGGTACCAAGAGACCCAGTACTTC. This sequence encodes CAVRTSGYQETQYF.

This chain connects TRBV30 to TRBJ2-3, with TRBD1 as a possible D gene (5 bases). The CDR3 loop spans 14 amino acids. V was trimmed by 1 base and J by 2 bases, leaving 10 bases between them. The V gene's germline CDR1 is GTSNPN and CDR2 SVGIG (reference sequence). The CDR3 region has the DNA TGTGCCTGGAGTGCAGGACATCTCACAGATACGCAGTATTTT. Protein sequence: CAWSAGHLTDTQYF. Drawing the rest from reference TRBV30 and TRBJ2-3, the complete variable domain is SQTIHQWPATLVQPVGSPLSLECTVEGTSNPNLYWYRQAAGRGLQLLFYSVGIGQISSEVPQNLSASRPQDRQFILSSKKLLLSDSGFYLCAWSAGHLTDTQYFGPGTRLTVL.

The chain couples TRBV11-2 to TRBJ2-6; D uncertain. The germline V and J ends were trimmed by 7 bases and 2 bases, with 18 bases remaining between them. This CDR3 comprises 17 residues. The germline V gene encodes CDR1 SGHAT and CDR2 FQNNGV. The CDR3 loop reads CASTALILGTGANVLTF. CDR3 bases: TGTGCCAGCACCGCCCTCATATTAGGGACTGGGGCCAACGTCCTGACTTTC.

The chain joins TRBV4-3 to TRBJ2-7; 7 nucleotides align to TRBD1. V shed 2 bases, J shed 5 bases, and the junction held 9 bases outside the gene matches. The CDR3 runs to 15 residues. Germline CDR1 and CDR2: LGHNA and YSLEER. DNA for the CDR3: TGCGCCAGCAGCCAATCCTGGACAGGTGTAGACGAGCAGTACTTC. It specifies CASSQSWTGVDEQYF.

The genes are TRBV5-8 and TRBJ1-2; D is uncertain. V was shortened by 7 bases and J by 4 bases, with 17 bases between the two germline ends. This CDR3 contains 14 residues. In germline, CDR1 is SGHTS, CDR2 YDEGEE. DNA for the CDR3: TGTGCCAGCCGAGCGGCGGGCTCGGGCTATGGCTACACCTTC. It translates to CASRAAGSGYGYTF.

V gene TRBV4-3 combines with J gene TRBJ1-3, with D hard to call. The germline gives CDR1 LGHNA, CDR2 YSLEER. This CDR3 spans 17 amino acids. V shed 0 bases and J shed 4 bases, with 16 bases lying between them. The CDR3 region has the DNA TGCGCCAGCAGCCAAGAAGGGCCCCGGGGATTCGGAAACACCATATATTTT. It specifies CASSQEGPRGFGNTIYF.

The rearrangement uses TRBV29-1 and TRBJ1-1, with D tentatively TRBD1 (5 bases). The CDR3 runs to 13 residues. V was clipped by 1 base and J by 5 bases, with 11 bases between them. The germline CDR1 and CDR2 sequences are SQVTM and ANQGSEA. CDR3 amino acids: CSVEAGTVTEAFF. The CDR3 nucleotides read TGCAGCGTTGAAGCCGGGACCGTGACTGAAGCTTTCTTT.

The CDR3 nucleotides are TGTGCCTGGAGTGCGACAGGTATGGCAGATACGCAGTATTTT. It encodes CAWSATGMADTQYF. The chain joins TRBV30 to TRBJ2-3; D may be TRBD1 (6 bases). Germline V gene data show CDR1 as GTSNPN and CDR2 as SVGIG (reference sequence). The CDR3 runs to 14 residues. V was trimmed by 1 base and J by 4 bases, leaving 12 bases between them.

This clone has just one count. This chain links TRBV7-9 with TRBJ2-1; tentative D call: TRBD1 (5 bases). Germline lookup yields CDR1 SEHNR and CDR2 FQNEAQ (reference sequence). Trimming pared 5 bases from V and 9 bases from J, leaving 14 bases between. CDR3 length equals 13 residues. CDR3 in amino acids: CASSPITGGEQFF. For the CDR3, the DNA is TGTGCCAGCAGCCCGATCACAGGTGGTGAGCAGTTCTTC.

The V and J genes are TRBV15 and TRBJ2-7; 7 positions agree with TRBD2. V lost 0 bases and J lost 3; bases outside the gene matches: 14. CDR1 is LNHNV, CDR2 YYDKDF, per germline (reference sequence). CDR3 length: 18 residues. Here the CDR3 reads CATSRDRKVYGGVYEQYV. CDR3 in DNA: TGTGCCACCAGCAGAGATCGTAAAGTTTATGGGGGGGTCTACGAGCAGTACGTC.

This clone was detected a few times. The chain combines TRBV4-3 with TRBJ1-5; weak D call: TRBD1 (5 bases). The CDR3 totals 15 residues. V was cut by 0 bases and J by 4 bases, with 10 bases left in between. Looked up from germline, CDR1 is LGHNA and CDR2 is YSLEER. This chain's CDR3 is CASSQDSGGNQPQHF. The CDR3 region has the DNA TGCGCCAGCAGCCAAGATTCCGGGGGGAATCAGCCCCAGCATTTT.

The genes are TRBV27 and TRBJ2-3; 15 bases agree with TRBD2. Trimming removed 5 bases from V and 2 bases from J; junction bases left unmatched: 11. The CDR3 contains 19 residues. The germline V gene encodes CDR1 MNHEY and CDR2 SMNVEV (reference sequence). Here the CDR3 DNA reads TGTGCCAGCAGTCCAGGGACTAGCGGGAGGCCCTATCTCACAGATACGCAGTATTTT. Protein product: CASSPGTSGRPYLTDTQYF.

The chain uses TRBV5-6 and TRBJ2-7, with D perhaps matching TRBD1 (6 bases). V was shortened by 5 bases and J by 0 bases, with 9 bases between the two germline ends. The germline V gene encodes CDR1 SGHDT and CDR2 YYEEEE. The CDR3 sequence is 13 residues long. The CDR3 nucleotides read TGTGCCAGCAGGGACAGTAGCTCCTACGAGCAGTACGTC. Protein sequence: CASRDSSSYEQYV.

The chain uses TRBV5-4 and TRBJ1-1; 10 bases align to TRBD1. The CDR3 has 14 amino acids. Per germline, CDR1 SGHNT and CDR2 YYREEE (reference sequence). With V trimmed by 3 bases and J by 3 bases, 2 bases remained unmatched. CDR3 region: CASSYGQGDTEAFF. Written as DNA, the CDR3 is TGTGCCAGCAGCTACGGACAGGGGGACACTGAAGCTTTCTTT.

The chain recombines TRBV9 with TRBJ2-1; 14 positions agree with TRBD2. The CDR3 totals 16 residues. Germline V gene lookup returns CDR1 SGDLS and CDR2 YYNGEE. V shed 3 bases, J shed 4 bases, and the junction held 3 bases outside the gene matches. The CDR3 region is CASSARTSGRYNEQFF. CDR3 coding DNA: TGTGCCAGCAGCGCGCGGACTAGCGGGAGGTACAATGAGCAGTTCTTC.

J is TRBJ2-3 and V is TRBV6-1, with 7 bases identical to TRBD2. CDR1 MNHNS and CDR2 SASEGT come from the germline V gene. V shed 4 bases, J shed 3 bases, and the junction held 7 bases outside the gene matches. The CDR3 consists of 15 residues. CDR3 region: CASSVRDYGTDTQYF. The CDR3 region has the DNA TGTGCCAGCAGTGTTCGGGACTATGGGACAGATACGCAGTATTTT.

V gene TRBV28 combines with J gene TRBJ1-5; D might be TRBD1 (5 bases). This CDR3 is 15 amino acids long. The V and J ends lost 6 bases and 6 bases respectively, with 18 bases between them. The germline gives CDR1 MDHEN, CDR2 SYDVKM. The CDR3 DNA sequence: TGTGCCAGCAGCCCCACGGGGCTGGGTTCTCAGCCCCAGCATTTT. This encodes CASSPTGLGSQPQHF. The variable domain in full, with the rest retrieved from reference TRBV28 and TRBJ1-5, is DVKVTQSSRYLVKRTGEKVFLECVQDMDHENMFWYRQDPGLGLRLIYFSYDVKMKEKGDIPEGYSVSREKKERFSLILESASTNQTSMYLCASSPTGLGSQPQHFGDGTRLSIL.

The chain links TRBV19 to TRBJ1-5; TRBD1 is a possible D gene (6 bases). Germline-derived CDR1 and CDR2 are LNHDA and SQIVND (reference sequence). The CDR3 covers 13 residues. V was pared by 1 base and J by 10 bases, with 11 bases between. Here the CDR3 DNA reads TGTGCCAGTAGTATAGGGGGGCGGAGTCCCCAGCATTTT. Translation gives CASSIGGRSPQHF.

J is TRBJ2-1 and V is TRBV4-1; weak D call: TRBD1 (5 bases). This CDR3 has 17 residues. V gave up 0 bases and J gave up 7 bases, with 19 bases separating them. Germline CDR1 is MGHRA and CDR2 is YSYEKL. CDR3 coding DNA: TGCGCCAGCAGCCAAGATATCCCGGACAAGCCTAGGAATGAGCAGTTCTTC. Protein sequence: CASSQDIPDKPRNEQFF.

The chain uses TRBV19 and TRBJ2-1, with D hard to call. Between the trimmed V and J ends, which lost 5 bases and 0 bases, there was a span of 5 bases. This CDR3 has 13 residues. CDR1 and CDR2 from the germline V gene are LNHDA and SQIVND (reference sequence). The CDR3 region has the DNA TGTGCCAGTAGTTGGAGCTCCTACAATGAGCAGTTCTTC. This codes for CASSWSSYNEQFF. Full variable domain (outside the CDR3, taken from reference TRBV19 and TRBJ2-1): DGGITQSPKYLFRKEGQNVTLSCEQNLNHDAMYWYRQDPGQGLRLIYYSQIVNDFQKGDIAEGYSVSREKKESFPLTVTSAQKNPTAFYLCASSWSSYNEQFFGPGTRLTVL.

The chain uses TRBV5-1 and TRBJ1-2; D possibly corresponds to TRBD1 (6 bases). V shed 0 bases and J shed 4 bases, with 25 bases lying between them. CDR3 length: 19 amino acids. Germline V gives CDR1 SGHRS, CDR2 YFSETQ. CDR3 in DNA: TGCGCCAGCAGCTTGGAAGGCCGGCAGGGGAGGGCCGAATTCTATGGCTACACCTTC. Its translation: CASSLEGRQGRAEFYGYTF.

This clone has just one count. The CDR3 sequence is CASSYSSGANYGYTF. Written as DNA, the CDR3 is TGTGCCAGCAGTTACTCGTCGGGAGCTAACTATGGCTACACCTTC. The chain combines TRBV6-5 with TRBJ1-2; D ambiguous. This CDR3 has 15 residues. The V end lost 0 bases, the J end lost 0 bases, and 8 bases lay between the germline ends. The V gene's germline CDR1 is MNHEY and CDR2 SVGAGI.